What follows are 9 T cell receptor beta chains derived from one specimen sequenced in a study of T-cell memory formation after mild COVID-19. TCRdb re-analysed the 5' RACE reads in MiXCR, keeping a single row per CDR3 protein. The sample records fewer than 450,000 distinct CDR3 sequences, around 21% being singletons. The sample consisted of PBMCs or a T cell subset sorted from them (not recorded which). The source is an adult woman who had mild COVID-19 (a few samples of this study predate the infection). Cell type and time point are not known.

The chain joins TRBV20-1 to TRBJ1-5; weak D call: TRBD1 (6 bases). This CDR3 comprises 15 residues. Trimming removed 6 bases at V and 0 bases at J, with 15 bases between. The germline CDR1 and CDR2 sequences are DFQATT and SNEGSKA (reference sequence). The CDR3 loop reads CSAAHDRYSNQPQHF. In DNA, the CDR3 is TGCAGTGCCGCTCACGACAGGTATAGCAATCAGCCCCAGCATTTT.

With regard to this clonotype: One end of the junction does not line up with germline, which may come from a read error. This chain links TRBV7-7 with TRBJ2-1, with TRBD1 as a possible D gene (5 bases). The CDR3 runs 13 residues. The germline V gene encodes CDR1 SSHAT and CDR2 FNYEAQ (reference sequence). CDR3 DNA: TGTGCTAGCAGCCGTACAGGTCGGAATGAGCAGTTCTTC. Protein product: CASSRTGRNEQFF.

The V call is TRBV12-3 or TRBV12-4, the J call TRBJ2-5, with TRBD1 matching over 9 bases. The CDR3 is 14 amino acids. J gave up 3 bases and V 6 bases, and 5 bases lay outside the gene matches. The CDR3 protein is CASRRDRVEETQYF. In nucleotides, the CDR3 is TGTGCCAGCAGGAGGGACAGGGTAGAAGAGACCCAGTACTTC.

The chain employs TRBV19 and TRBJ1-6; 10 nucleotides line up with TRBD1. The V gene's germline CDR1 is LNHDA and CDR2 SQIVND (reference sequence). This CDR3 contains 14 residues. V dropped 5 bases and J dropped 9; count of bases not matched to a gene: 4. CDR3 sequence: CASSFRDRGSPLHF. For the CDR3, the DNA is TGTGCCAGTAGTTTCCGGGACAGGGGTTCACCCCTCCACTTT. Variable domain in full (rest from reference TRBV19 and TRBJ1-6): DGGITQSPKYLFRKEGQNVTLSCEQNLNHDAMYWYRQDPGQGLRLIYYSQIVNDFQKGDIAEGYSVSREKKESFPLTVTSAQKNPTAFYLCASSFRDRGSPLHFGNGTRLTVT.

The chain links TRBV4-1 to TRBJ1-6, with unresolved D. Trimming removed 1 base at V and 7 bases at J, with 14 bases between. The length of the CDR3 is 16 residues. Germline-derived CDR1 and CDR2 are MGHRA and YSYEKL. The CDR3 bases are TGCGCCAGCAGCCAAGGGACCTACCTCGGGAATTCACCCCTCCACTTT. As protein: CASSQGTYLGNSPLHF.

This clonotype was recorded many times. The CDR3, as DNA: TGTGCCAGCAGCGCCCGGGATAGCAATCAGCCCCAGCATTTT. Translation gives CASSARDSNQPQHF. The V call is TRBV7-8, the J call TRBJ1-5; D is undetermined. CDR3 size: 14 residues. Trimming took 5 bases from V and 0 from J, leaving 8 bases between them. Germline values: CDR1 SGHVS, CDR2 FQNEAQ.

The chain recombines TRBV12-3 or TRBV12-4 with TRBJ2-2; TRBD1 matches at 8 bases. The CDR3 is 16 amino acids. V lost 0 bases, J lost 5 bases, and 5 bases stayed unmatched. CDR3 bases: TGTGCCAGCAGTTTAGCCGACAGGGGAGGAACCGGGGAGCTGTTTTTT. Protein product: CASSLADRGGTGELFF.

The sample holds a few counts of this clonotype. This chain uses TRBV9 with TRBJ2-3; D may be TRBD2 (6 bases). With 0 bases removed from V and 2 bases from J, the gap between germline ends came to 13 bases. This CDR3 is built from 16 residues. Germline V gene lookup returns CDR1 SGDLS and CDR2 YYNGEE. The CDR3 loop reads CASSVEEGSSTDTQYF. In DNA form, the CDR3 reads TGTGCCAGCAGCGTAGAGGAGGGGTCATCCACAGATACGCAGTATTTT.

The sample holds a few counts of this clonotype. The rearrangement joins TRBV2 to TRBJ2-7; D gene ambiguous. CDR3 size: 12 residues. Between the trimmed V and J ends, which lost 5 bases and 2 bases, there was a span of 7 bases. Germline CDR1 and CDR2: SNHLY and FYNNEI. The CDR3 coding sequence is TGTGCCAGCAGTCCCCTTACCTACGAGCAGTACTTC. Its translation: CASSPLTYEQYF.